These 7 T cell receptor beta chains were all obtained from the same sample, sequenced in a study of cytomegalovirus exposure and HLA in healthy donors. The PCR made use of 60 Vbeta and 13 Jbeta primers. Method: immunoSEQ multiplex PCR; TCRdb's copy keeps in-frame clones and lacks some. The sample has about 190,000 clones; 70% to 75% are singletons. Source material: PBMCs. These receptors came from a young man in good health and CMV-seropositive.

V usage is TRBV11-2 and J usage is TRBJ2-7; possible D gene TRBD1, 5 bases. The germline V gene encodes CDR1 SGHAT and CDR2 FQNNGV. Trimming left V 5 bases short and J 4 bases short, with 9 bases between. This CDR3 spans 12 amino acids. CDR3 amino acids: CASSLDRYEQYF. As DNA, the CDR3 is TGTGCCAGCAGCCTTGACAGATACGAGCAGTACTTC.

In its sample, this clone was seen a few times. The J gene is TRBJ2-5, the V gene TRBV2; 7 bases map to TRBD1. The trim removed 8 bases at V and 5 bases at J, leaving 8 bases unmatched. This CDR3 region has 13 residues. Germline values: CDR1 SNHLY, CDR2 FYNNEI. Here the CDR3 reads CASQQGRGETQYF. CDR3 nucleotide sequence: TGTGCCAGCCAACAGGGGAGAGGCGAGACCCAGTACTTC.

The rearrangement uses TRBV28 and TRBJ1-1, with 9 bases identical to TRBD1. The germline gives CDR1 MDHEN, CDR2 SYDVKM. Trimming took 4 bases from V and 0 from J; bases not matched to a gene: 9. The CDR3 is 17 residues long. The CDR3, as DNA: TGTGCCAGCAGTTCCGTCCCGGGACAGGGATTGAACACTGAAGCTTTCTTT. Translation gives CASSSVPGQGLNTEAFF.

The chain carries TRBV5-4 and TRBJ2-7; 8 nucleotides align to TRBD1. The CDR3 is made up of 16 amino acids. V trimming: 3 bases; J trimming: 5 bases; junction bases outside the gene matches: 13. Germline V CDR1 and CDR2: SGHNT, YYREEE (reference sequence). CDR3 region: CASSSDRVTNRNEQYF. The CDR3 DNA is TGTGCCAGCAGCTCGGACAGGGTAACCAACAGGAACGAGCAGTACTTC.

The chain carries TRBV7-9 and TRBJ1-5; tentatively, D is TRBD1 (5 bases). Germline CDR1 reads SEHNR; CDR2 reads FQNEAQ (reference sequence). The CDR3 is made up of 14 amino acids. V gave up 5 bases and J gave up 7 bases, with 15 bases separating them. The CDR3 DNA follows: TGTGCCAGCAGCCAGGGCCAGGCCACACAGCCCCAGCATTTT. Translating it yields CASSQGQATQPQHF.

V usage is TRBV28 and J usage is TRBJ2-1; 13 bases fit TRBD2. J gave up 13 bases and V 7 bases, and 10 bases lay outside the gene matches. The CDR3 is made up of 14 amino acids. Germline V gene data show CDR1 as MDHEN and CDR2 as SYDVKM. The CDR3 DNA sequence: TGTGCCAGCATTCGGTCGGGACTAGCGGGACCTCAGTTCTTC. Translated: CASIRSGLAGPQFF.

The rearrangement uses TRBV30 and TRBJ1-3; 8 bases are shared with TRBD1. CDR1 is GTSNPN, CDR2 SVGIG, per germline (reference sequence). This CDR3 is 15 amino acids long. V lost 3 bases, J lost 6 bases, and 10 bases stayed unmatched. The CDR3 region has the DNA TGTGCCTGGAGCCTTAAACAGGGGGGCGAAAACACCATATATTTT. This translates into CAWSLKQGGENTIYF.